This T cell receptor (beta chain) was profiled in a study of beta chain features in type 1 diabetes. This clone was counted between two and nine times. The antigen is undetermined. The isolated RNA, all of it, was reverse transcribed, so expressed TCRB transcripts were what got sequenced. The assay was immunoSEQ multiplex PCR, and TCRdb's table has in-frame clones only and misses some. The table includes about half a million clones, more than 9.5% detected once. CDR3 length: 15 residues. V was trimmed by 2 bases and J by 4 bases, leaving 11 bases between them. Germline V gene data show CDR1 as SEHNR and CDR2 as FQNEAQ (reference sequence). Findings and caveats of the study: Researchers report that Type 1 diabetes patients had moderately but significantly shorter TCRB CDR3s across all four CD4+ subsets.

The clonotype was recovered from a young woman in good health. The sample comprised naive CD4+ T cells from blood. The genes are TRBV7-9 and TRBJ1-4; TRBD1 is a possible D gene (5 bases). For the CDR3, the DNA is TGTGCCAGCAGCTTAACGACAGCGGGTAATGAAAAACTGTTTTTT. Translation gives CASSLTTAGNEKLFF.